The T cell receptor beta chain under discussion was sequenced for a study of HIV-infected children after antiretroviral therapy interruption. About the research overall: Weeks 0, 48 and 150 were sampled under continuous treatment.

Treatment reported: PENTA 11 planned treatment interruption arm or continuous ART arm. Cryopreserved PBMC samples required at least 5 million viable cells. A 3' RACE protocol on RNA, with unique molecular identifiers, produced the TCR library. MiXCR was run by TCRdb on the 3' RACE reads, yielding one entry per CDR3 protein. The table has some 15,000 distinct CDR3 sequences, roughly 3.5% seen once. This clonotype was counted at least ten times. The germline V gene encodes CDR1 SGHTA and CDR2 FQGTGA. Between the trimmed V and J ends, which lost 0 bases and 7 bases, there was a span of 4 bases. The CDR3 extends over 13 amino acids.

The sample consisted of CD45RA+ CD4+ T cells from PBMCs, taken from a donor given antiretroviral therapy, either interrupted or continuous. The subset is: naive CD4+ CD45RA+ CD45RO- T cells. This clonotype originated in a child aged 2-17 years with HIV. This chain connects TRBV7-3 to TRBJ1-6; D is uncertain. CDR3 nucleotide sequence: TGTGCCAGCAGCTTAACGGCAAATTCACCCCTCCACTTT. It yields the protein CASSLTANSPLHF.